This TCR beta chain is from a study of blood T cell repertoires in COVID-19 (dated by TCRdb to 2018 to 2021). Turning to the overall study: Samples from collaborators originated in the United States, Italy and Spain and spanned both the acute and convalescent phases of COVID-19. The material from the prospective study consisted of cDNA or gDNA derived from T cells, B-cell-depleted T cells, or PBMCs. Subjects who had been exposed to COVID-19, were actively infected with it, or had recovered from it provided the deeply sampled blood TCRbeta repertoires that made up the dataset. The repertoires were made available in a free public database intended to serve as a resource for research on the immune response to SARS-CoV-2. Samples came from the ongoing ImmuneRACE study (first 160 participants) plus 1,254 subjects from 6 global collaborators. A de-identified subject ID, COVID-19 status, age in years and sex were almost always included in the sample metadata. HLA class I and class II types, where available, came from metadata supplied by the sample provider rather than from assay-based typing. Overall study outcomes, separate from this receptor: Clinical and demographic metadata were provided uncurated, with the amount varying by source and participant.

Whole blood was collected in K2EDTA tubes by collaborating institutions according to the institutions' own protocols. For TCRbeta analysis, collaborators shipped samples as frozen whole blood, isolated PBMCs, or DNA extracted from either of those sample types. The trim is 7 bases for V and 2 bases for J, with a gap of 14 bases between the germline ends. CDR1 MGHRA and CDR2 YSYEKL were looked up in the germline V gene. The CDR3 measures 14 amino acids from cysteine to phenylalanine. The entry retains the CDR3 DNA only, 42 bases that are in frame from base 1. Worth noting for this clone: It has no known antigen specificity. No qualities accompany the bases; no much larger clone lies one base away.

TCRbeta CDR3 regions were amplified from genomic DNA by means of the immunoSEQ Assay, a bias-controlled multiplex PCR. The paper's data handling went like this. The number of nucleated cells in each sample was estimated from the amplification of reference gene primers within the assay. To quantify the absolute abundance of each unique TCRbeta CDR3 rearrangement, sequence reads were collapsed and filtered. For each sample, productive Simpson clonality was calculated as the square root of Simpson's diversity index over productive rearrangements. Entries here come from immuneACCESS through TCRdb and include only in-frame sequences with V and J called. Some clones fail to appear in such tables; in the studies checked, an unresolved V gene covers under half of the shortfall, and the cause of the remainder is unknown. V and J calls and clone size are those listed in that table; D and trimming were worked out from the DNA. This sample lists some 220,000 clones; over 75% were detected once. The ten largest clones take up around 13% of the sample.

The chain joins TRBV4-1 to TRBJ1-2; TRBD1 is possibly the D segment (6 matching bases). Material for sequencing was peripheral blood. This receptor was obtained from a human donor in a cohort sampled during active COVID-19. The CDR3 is CASNQAGANYGYTF. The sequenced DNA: TGCGCCAGCAACCAGGCAGGGGCAAACTATGGCTACACCTTC.